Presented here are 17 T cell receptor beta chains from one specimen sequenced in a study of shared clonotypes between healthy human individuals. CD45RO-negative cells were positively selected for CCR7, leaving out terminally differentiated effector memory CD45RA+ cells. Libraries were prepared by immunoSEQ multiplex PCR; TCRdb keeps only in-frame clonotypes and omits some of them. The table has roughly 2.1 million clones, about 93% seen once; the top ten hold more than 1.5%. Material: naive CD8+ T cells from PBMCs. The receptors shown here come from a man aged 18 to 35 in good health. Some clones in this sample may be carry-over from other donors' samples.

The CDR3 loop is CASSLAGFPNTEAFF. The CDR3 bases are TGTGCCAGCAGCTTAGCTGGCTTCCCGAACACTGAAGCTTTCTTT. This chain connects TRBV7-9 to TRBJ1-1; D is unclear. Germline V CDR1 and CDR2: SEHNR, FQNEAQ (reference sequence). V lost 0 bases and J 1 base, leaving 9 bases between the germline ends. CDR3 length: 15 amino acids.

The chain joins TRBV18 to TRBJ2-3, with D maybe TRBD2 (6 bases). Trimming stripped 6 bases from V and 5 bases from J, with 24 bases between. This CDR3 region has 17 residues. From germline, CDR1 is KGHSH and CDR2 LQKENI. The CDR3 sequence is CASSPWADSGDGDTQYF. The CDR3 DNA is TGTGCCAGCTCGCCCTGGGCGGATAGCGGTGATGGAGATACGCAGTATTTT.

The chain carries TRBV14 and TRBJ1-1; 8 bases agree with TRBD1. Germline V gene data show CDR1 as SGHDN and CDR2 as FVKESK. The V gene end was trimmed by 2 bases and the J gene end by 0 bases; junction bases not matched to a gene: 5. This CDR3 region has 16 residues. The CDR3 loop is CASSQLWTGMNTEAFF. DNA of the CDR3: TGTGCCAGCAGCCAATTATGGACAGGGATGAACACTGAAGCTTTCTTT.

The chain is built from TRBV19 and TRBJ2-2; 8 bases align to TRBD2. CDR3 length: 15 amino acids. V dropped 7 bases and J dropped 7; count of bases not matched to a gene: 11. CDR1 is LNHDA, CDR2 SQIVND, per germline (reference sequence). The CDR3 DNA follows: TGTGCCAGTACTTCCAAGCGGGAGAGGGACGGGGAGCTGTTTTTT. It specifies CASTSKRERDGELFF.

The CDR3 DNA is TGTGCCAGCAGCCAAGAAGCGGCGCGCACAGATACGCAGTATTTT. It yields the protein CASSQEAARTDTQYF. The rearrangement joins TRBV4-2 to TRBJ2-3, with a possible D match to TRBD2 (5 bases). The V gene lost 0 bases and the J gene lost 1 base, with 8 bases spanning the gap. The length of the CDR3 is 15 residues. In germline, CDR1 is LGHNA, CDR2 YNFKEQ.

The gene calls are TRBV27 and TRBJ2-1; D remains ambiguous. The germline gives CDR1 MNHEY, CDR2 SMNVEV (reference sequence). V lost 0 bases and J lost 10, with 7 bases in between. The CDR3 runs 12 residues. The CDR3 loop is CASSLSGFEQFF. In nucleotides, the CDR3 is TGTGCCAGCAGTTTATCTGGTTTCGAGCAGTTCTTC.

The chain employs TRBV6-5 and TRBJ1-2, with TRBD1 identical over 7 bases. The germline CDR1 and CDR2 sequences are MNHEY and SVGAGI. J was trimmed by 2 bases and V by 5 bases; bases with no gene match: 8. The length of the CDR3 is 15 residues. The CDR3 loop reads CASSTPGQPNYGYTF. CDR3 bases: TGTGCCAGCAGTACACCGGGACAGCCAAACTATGGCTACACCTTC.

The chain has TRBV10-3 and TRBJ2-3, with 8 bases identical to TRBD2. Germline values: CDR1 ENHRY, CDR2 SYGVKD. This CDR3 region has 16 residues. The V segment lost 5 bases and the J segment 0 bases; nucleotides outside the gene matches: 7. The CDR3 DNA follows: TGTGCCATCAGTCCTGATAGCGGGATCAGCACAGATACGCAGTATTTT. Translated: CAISPDSGISTDTQYF.

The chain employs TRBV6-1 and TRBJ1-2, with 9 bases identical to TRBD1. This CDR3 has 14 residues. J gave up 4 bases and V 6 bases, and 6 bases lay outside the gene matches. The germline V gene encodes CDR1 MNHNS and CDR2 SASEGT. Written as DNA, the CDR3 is TGTGCCAGCAGGCGACAGGGGGACGGCTATGGCTACACCTTC. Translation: CASRRQGDGYGYTF.

The chain's CDR3 is CASSLSVQGETHIGEQFF. Here the CDR3 DNA reads TGTGCCAGCAGCTTAAGTGTACAGGGGGAAACACACATAGGTGAGCAGTTCTTC. V and J are TRBV7-6 and TRBJ2-1; 8 bases fit TRBD1. Looked up from germline, CDR1 is SGHVS and CDR2 is FNYEAQ. This CDR3 has 18 amino acids. V trimming: 2 bases; J trimming: 9 bases; junction bases outside the gene matches: 18.

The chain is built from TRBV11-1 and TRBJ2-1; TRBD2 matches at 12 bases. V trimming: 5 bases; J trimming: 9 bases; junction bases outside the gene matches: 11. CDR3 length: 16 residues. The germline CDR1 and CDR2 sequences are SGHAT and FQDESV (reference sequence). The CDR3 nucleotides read TGTGCCAGCAGCCCCCGGACTAGCGGGATAGTTGGTGAGCAGTTCTTC. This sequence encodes CASSPRTSGIVGEQFF.

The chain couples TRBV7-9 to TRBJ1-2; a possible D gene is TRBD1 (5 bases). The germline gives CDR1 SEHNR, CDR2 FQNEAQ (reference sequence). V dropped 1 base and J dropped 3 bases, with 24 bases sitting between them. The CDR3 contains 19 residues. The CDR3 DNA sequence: TGTGCCAGCAGCTTAGGGGGCCGGAGGACGGAACCTAGTGACTATGGCTACACCTTC. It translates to CASSLGGRRTEPSDYGYTF.

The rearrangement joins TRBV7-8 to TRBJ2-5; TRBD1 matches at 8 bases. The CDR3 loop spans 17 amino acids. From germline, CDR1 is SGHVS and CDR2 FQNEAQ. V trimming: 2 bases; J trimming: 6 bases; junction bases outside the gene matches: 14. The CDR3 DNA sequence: TGTGCCAGCAGCTTATCCCCCGGGACAGGCAGCACCAAGACCCAGTACTTC. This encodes CASSLSPGTGSTKTQYF.

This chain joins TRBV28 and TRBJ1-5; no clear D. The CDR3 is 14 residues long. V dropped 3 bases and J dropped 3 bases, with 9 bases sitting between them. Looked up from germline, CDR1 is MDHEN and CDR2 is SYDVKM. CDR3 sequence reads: CASSFSGNNQPQHF. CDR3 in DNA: TGTGCCAGCAGTTTTTCGGGGAACAATCAGCCCCAGCATTTT.

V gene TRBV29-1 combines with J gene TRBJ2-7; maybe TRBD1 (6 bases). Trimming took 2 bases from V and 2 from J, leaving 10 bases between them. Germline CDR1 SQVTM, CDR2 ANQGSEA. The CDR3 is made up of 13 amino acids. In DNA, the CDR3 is TGCAGCGTTGAAATTCCAGGGGCCTACGAGCAGTACTTC. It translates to CSVEIPGAYEQYF.

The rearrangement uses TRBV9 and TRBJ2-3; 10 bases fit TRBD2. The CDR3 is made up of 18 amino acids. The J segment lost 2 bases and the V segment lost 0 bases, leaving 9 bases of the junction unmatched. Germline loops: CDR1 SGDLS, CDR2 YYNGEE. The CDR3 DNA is TGTGCCAGCAGCGTAGGGACTAGCGGAGGGAGGGCCACAGATACGCAGTATTTT. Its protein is CASSVGTSGGRATDTQYF.

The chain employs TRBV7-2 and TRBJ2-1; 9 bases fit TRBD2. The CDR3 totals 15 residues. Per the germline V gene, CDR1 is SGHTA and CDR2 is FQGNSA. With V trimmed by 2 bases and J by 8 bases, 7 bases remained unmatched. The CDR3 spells CASSLPGLAGDEQFF. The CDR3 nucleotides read TGTGCCAGCAGCTTACCGGGACTAGCTGGGGATGAGCAGTTCTTC. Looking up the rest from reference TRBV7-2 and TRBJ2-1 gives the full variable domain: GAGVSQSPSNKVTEKGKDVELRCDPISGHTALYWYRQSLGQGLEFLIYFQGNSAPDKSGLPSDRFSAERTGGSVSTLTIQRTQQEDSAVYLCASSLPGLAGDEQFFGPGTRLTVL.